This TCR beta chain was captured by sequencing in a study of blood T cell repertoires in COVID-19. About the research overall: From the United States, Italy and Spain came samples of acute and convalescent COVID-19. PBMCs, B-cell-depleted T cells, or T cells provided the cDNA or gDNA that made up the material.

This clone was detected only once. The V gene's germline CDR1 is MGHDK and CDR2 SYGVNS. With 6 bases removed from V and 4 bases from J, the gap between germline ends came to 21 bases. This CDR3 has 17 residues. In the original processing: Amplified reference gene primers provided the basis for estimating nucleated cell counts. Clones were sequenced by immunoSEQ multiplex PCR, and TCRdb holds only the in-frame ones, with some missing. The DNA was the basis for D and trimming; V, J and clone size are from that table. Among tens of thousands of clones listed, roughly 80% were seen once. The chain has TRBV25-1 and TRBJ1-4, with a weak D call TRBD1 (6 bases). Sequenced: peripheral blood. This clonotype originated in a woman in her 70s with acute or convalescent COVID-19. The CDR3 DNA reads TGTGCCAGCAGCAGGGAGGGAGGGGGATGGGTTAATGAAAAACTGTTTTTT. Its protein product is CASSREGGGWVNEKLFF. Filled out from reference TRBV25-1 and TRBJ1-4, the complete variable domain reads EADIYQTPRYLVIGTGKKITLECSQTMGHDKMYWYQQDPGMELHLIHYSYGVNSTEKGDLSSESTVSRIRTEHFPLTLESARPSHTSQYLCASSREGGGWVNEKLFFGSGTQLSVL.